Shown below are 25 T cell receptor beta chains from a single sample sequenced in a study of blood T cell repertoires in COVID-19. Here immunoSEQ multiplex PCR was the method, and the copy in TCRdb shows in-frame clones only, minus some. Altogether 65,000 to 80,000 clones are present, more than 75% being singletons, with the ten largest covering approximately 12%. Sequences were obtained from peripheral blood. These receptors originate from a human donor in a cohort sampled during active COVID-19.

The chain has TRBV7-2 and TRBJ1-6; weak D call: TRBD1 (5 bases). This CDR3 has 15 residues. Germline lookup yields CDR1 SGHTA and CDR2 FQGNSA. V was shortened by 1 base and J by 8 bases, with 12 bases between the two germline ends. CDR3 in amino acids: CASSLGAGDYSPLHF. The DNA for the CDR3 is TGTGCCAGCAGCTTAGGTGCGGGGGACTATTCACCCCTCCACTTT.

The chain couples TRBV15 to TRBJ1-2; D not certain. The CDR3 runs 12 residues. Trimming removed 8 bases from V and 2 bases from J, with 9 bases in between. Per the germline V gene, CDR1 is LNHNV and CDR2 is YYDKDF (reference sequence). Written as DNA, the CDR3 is TGTGCCACCGGGCAGGCCAACTATGGCTACACCTTC. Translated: CATGQANYGYTF.

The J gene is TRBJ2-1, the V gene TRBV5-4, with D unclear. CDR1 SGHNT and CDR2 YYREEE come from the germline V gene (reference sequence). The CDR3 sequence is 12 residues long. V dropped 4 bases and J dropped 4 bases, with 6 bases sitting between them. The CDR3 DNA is TGTGCCAGCAGCCAGGTTTACAATGAGCAGTTCTTC. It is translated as CASSQVYNEQFF.

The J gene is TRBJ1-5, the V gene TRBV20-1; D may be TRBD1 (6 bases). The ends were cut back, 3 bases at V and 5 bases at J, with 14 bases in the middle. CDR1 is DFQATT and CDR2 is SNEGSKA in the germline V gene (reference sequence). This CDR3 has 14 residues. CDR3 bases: TGCAGTGCTAGTCCTCAGGGGTCCCATCAGCCCCAGCATTTT. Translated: CSASPQGSHQPQHF.

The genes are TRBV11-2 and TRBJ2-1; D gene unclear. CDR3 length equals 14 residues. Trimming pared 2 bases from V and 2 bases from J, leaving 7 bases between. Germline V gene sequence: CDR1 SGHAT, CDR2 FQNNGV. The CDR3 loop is CASSLSLAYNEQFF. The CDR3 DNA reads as TGTGCCAGCAGCTTATCCCTAGCCTACAATGAGCAGTTCTTC.

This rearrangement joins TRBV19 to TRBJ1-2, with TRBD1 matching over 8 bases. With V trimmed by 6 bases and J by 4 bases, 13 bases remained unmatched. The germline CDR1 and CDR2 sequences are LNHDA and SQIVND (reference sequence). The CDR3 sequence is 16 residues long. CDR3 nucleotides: TGTGCCAGTAGCCCGGACACGTGGACAGGGACCTATGGCTACACCTTC. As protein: CASSPDTWTGTYGYTF.

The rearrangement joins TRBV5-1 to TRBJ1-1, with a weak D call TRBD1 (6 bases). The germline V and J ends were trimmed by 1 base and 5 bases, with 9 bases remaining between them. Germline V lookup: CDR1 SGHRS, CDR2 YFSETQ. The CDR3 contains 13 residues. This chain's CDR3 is CASSLQGNTEAFF. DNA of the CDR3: TGCGCCAGCAGCTTGCAGGGGAATACTGAAGCTTTCTTT. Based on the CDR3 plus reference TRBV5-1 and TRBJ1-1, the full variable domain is KAGVTQTPRYLIKTRGQQVTLSCSPISGHRSVSWYQQTPGQGLQFLFEYFSETQRNKGNFPGRFSGRQFSNSRSEMNVSTLELGDSALYLCASSLQGNTEAFFGQGTRLTVV.

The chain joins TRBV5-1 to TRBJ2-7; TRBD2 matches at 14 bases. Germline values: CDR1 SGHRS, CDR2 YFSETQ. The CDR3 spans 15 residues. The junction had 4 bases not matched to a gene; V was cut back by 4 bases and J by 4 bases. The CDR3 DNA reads TGCGCCAGCAGCCCCGGGACTAGCGGGAGATACGAGCAGTACTTC. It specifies CASSPGTSGRYEQYF. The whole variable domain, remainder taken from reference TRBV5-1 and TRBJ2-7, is KAGVTQTPRYLIKTRGQQVTLSCSPISGHRSVSWYQQTPGQGLQFLFEYFSETQRNKGNFPGRFSGRQFSNSRSEMNVSTLELGDSALYLCASSPGTSGRYEQYFGPGTRLTVT.

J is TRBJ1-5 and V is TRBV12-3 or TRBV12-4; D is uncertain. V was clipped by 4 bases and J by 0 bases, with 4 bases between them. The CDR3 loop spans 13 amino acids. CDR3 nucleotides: TGTGCCAGCAGTTCTATTAGCAATCAGCCCCAGCATTTT. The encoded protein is CASSSISNQPQHF.

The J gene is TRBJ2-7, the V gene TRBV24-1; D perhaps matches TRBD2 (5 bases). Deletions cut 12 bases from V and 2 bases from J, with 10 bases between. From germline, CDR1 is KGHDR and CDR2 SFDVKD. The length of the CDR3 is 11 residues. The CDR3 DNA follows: TGTGCCGCGGGCCCCACCTACGAGCAGTACTTC. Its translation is CAAGPTYEQYF.

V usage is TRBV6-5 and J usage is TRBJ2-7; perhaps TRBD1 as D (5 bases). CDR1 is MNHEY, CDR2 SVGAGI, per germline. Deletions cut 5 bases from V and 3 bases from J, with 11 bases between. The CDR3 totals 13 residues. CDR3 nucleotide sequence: TGTGCCAGCAGTCGCAGGGAAGGCTACGAGCAGTACTTC. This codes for CASSRREGYEQYF.

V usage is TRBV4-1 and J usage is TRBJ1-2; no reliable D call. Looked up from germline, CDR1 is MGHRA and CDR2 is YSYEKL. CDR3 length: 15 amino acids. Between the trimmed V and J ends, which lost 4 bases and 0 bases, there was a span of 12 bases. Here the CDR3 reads CASSREKNSNYGYTF. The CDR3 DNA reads TGCGCCAGCAGCCGGGAGAAGAACTCTAACTATGGCTACACCTTC.

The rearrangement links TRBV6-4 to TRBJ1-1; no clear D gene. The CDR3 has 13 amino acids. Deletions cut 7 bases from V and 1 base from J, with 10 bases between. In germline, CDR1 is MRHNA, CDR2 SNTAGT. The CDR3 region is CASKLEENTEAFF. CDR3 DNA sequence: TGTGCCAGCAAACTTGAGGAGAACACTGAAGCTTTCTTT.

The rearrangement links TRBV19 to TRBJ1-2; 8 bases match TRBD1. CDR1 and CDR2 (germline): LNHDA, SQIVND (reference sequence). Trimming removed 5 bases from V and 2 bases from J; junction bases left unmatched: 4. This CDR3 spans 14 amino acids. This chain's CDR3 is CASSGQGLNYGYTF. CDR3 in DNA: TGTGCCAGTAGTGGACAGGGACTCAACTATGGCTACACCTTC.

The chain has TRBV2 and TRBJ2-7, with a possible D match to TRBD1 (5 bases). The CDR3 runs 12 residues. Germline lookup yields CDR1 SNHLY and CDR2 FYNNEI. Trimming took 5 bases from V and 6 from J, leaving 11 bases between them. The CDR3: CASSLRVSEQYF. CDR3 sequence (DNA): TGTGCCAGCAGTCTCAGGGTCTCCGAGCAGTACTTC.

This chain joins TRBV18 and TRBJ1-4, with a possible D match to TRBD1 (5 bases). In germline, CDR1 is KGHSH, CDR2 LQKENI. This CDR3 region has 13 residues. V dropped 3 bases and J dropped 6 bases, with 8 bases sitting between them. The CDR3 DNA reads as TGTGCCAGCTCACCGGGGGGAGATGAAAAACTGTTTTTT. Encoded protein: CASSPGGDEKLFF.

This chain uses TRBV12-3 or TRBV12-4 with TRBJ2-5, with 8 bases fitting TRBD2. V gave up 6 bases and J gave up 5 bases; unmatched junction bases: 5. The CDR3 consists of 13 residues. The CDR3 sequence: CASRRTSKETQYF. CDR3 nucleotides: TGTGCCAGCAGGAGGACTAGCAAGGAGACCCAGTACTTC.

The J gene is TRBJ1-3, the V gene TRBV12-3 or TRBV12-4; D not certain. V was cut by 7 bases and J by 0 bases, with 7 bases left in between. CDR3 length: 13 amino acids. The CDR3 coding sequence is TGTGCCAGCACAGGCCCCTCTGGAAACACCATATATTTT. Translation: CASTGPSGNTIYF.

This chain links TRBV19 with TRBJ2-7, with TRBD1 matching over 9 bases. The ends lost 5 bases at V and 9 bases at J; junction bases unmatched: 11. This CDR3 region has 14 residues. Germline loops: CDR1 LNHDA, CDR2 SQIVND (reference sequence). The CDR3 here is CASSPRDRVGVQYF. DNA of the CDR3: TGTGCCAGTAGTCCCCGGGACAGGGTTGGTGTGCAGTACTTC.

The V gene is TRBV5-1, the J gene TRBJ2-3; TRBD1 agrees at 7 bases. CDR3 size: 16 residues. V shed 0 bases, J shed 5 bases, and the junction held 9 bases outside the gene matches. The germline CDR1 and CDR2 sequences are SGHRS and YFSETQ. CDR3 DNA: TGCGCCAGCAGCTTGGAGGGACAGCTCGGAATAGATACGCAGTATTTT. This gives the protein CASSLEGQLGIDTQYF. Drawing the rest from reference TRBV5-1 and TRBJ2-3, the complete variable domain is KAGVTQTPRYLIKTRGQQVTLSCSPISGHRSVSWYQQTPGQGLQFLFEYFSETQRNKGNFPGRFSGRQFSNSRSEMNVSTLELGDSALYLCASSLEGQLGIDTQYFGPGTRLTVL.

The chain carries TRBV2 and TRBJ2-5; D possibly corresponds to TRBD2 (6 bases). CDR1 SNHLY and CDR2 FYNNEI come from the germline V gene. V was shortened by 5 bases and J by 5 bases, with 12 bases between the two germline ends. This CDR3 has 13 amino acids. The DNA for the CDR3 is TGTGCCAGCAGTCGGGAGATGGTCGAGACCCAGTACTTC. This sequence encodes CASSREMVETQYF.

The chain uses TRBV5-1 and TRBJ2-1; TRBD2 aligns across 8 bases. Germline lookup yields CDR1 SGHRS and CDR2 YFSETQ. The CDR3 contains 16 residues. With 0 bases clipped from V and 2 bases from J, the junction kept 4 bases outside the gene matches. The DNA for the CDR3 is TGCGCCAGCAGCTTGGTGGCTAGCGGGCCCTACAATGAGCAGTTCTTC. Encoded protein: CASSLVASGPYNEQFF.

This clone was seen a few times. The CDR3 sequence is CASSLDLDSSTDTQYF. For the CDR3, the DNA is TGTGCCAGCAGCTTAGACCTGGACAGCTCCACAGATACGCAGTATTTT. The chain carries TRBV11-2 and TRBJ2-3, with D maybe TRBD1 (6 bases). Between the trimmed V and J ends, which lost 0 bases and 2 bases, there was a span of 12 bases. Germline CDR1 and CDR2: SGHAT and FQNNGV. There are 16 residues in the CDR3.

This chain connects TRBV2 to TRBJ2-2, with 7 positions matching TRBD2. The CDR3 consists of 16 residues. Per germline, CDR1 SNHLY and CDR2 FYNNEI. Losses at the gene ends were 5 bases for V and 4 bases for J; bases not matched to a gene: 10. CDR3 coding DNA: TGTGCCAGCAGTCCCCAGCGCGGGAGACTCACCGGGGAGCTGTTTTTT. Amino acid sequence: CASSPQRGRLTGELFF. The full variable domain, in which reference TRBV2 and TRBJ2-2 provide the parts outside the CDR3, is EPEVTQTPSHQVTQMGQEVILRCVPISNHLYFYWYRQILGQKVEFLVSFYNNEISEKSEIFDDQFSVERPDGSNFTLKIRSTKLEDSAMYFCASSPQRGRLTGELFFGEGSRLTVL.

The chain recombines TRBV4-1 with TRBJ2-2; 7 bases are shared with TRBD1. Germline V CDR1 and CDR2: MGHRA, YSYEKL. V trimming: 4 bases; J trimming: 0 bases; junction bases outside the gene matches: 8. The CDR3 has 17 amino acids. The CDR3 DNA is TGCGCCAGCAGCCCAACTAGGGGGCGGGCGAACACCGGGGAGCTGTTTTTT. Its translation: CASSPTRGRANTGELFF.